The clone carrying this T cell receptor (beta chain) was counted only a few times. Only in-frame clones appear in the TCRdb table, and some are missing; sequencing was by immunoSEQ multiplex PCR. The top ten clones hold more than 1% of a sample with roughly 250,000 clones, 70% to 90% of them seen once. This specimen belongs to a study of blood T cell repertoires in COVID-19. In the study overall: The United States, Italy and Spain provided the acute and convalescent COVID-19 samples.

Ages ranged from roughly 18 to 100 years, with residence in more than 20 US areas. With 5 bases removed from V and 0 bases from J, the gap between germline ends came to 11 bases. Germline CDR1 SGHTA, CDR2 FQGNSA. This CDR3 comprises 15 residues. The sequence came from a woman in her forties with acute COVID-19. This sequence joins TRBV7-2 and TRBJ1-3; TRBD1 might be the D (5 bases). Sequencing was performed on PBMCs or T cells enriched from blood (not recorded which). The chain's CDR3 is CASSGTGYSGNTIYF. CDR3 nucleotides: TGTGCCAGCAGCGGCACAGGCTACTCTGGAAACACCATATATTTT. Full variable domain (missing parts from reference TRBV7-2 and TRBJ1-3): GAGVSQSPSNKVTEKGKDVELRCDPISGHTALYWYRQSLGQGLEFLIYFQGNSAPDKSGLPSDRFSAERTGGSVSTLTIQRTQQEDSAVYLCASSGTGYSGNTIYFGEGSWLTVV.